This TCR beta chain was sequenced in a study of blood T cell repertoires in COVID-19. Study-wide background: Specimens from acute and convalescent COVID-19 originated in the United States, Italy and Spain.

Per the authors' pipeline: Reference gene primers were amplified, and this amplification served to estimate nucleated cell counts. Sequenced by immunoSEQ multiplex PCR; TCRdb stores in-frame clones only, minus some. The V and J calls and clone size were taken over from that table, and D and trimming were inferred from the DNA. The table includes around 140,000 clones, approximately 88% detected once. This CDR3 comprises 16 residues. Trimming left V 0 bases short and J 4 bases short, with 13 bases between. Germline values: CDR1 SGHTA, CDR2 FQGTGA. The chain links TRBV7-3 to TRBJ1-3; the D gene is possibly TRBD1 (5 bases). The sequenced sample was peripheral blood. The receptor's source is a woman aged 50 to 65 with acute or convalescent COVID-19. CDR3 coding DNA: TGTGCCAGCAGCTTAACCCCAGCGGGGACGGGAAACACCATATATTTT. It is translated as CASSLTPAGTGNTIYF.